This entry lists 5 T cell receptor beta chains sequenced from one sample in a study of shared clonotypes between healthy human individuals. Assay used: immunoSEQ multiplex PCR; TCRdb lists only in-frame clones, some missing. The sample yields 2 million to 3 million clones, 80% to 95% seen once. The sequencing sample was made of naive CD4+ T cells from PBMCs. Subset indicated: CD45RA+ positively selected. Receptors originate from a man between 18 and 35 years old in good health. Some clones in this sample may be carry-over from other donors' samples.

V is TRBV7-3 and J is TRBJ2-5, with D tentatively TRBD2 (5 bases). This CDR3 is 14 amino acids long. CDR1 and CDR2 (germline): SGHTA, FQGTGA. V dropped 2 bases and J dropped 5 bases, with 12 bases sitting between them. The CDR3, as DNA: TGTGCCAGCAGCTTACCAGGAGGAGCTGAGACCCAGTACTTC. Protein: CASSLPGGAETQYF.

The rearrangement uses TRBV5-1 and TRBJ2-3, with 8 bases matching TRBD2. V lost 2 bases, J lost 3 bases, and 11 bases stayed unmatched. The CDR3 spans 17 residues. In germline, CDR1 is SGHRS, CDR2 YFSETQ. CDR3 DNA sequence: TGCGCCAGCAGCTTACCGATGGTAGCGGGGCAAACAGATACGCAGTATTTT. Residues: CASSLPMVAGQTDTQYF. Filled out from reference TRBV5-1 and TRBJ2-3, the complete variable domain reads KAGVTQTPRYLIKTRGQQVTLSCSPISGHRSVSWYQQTPGQGLQFLFEYFSETQRNKGNFPGRFSGRQFSNSRSEMNVSTLELGDSALYLCASSLPMVAGQTDTQYFGPGTRLTVL.

The chain carries TRBV6-5 and TRBJ1-5; TRBD1 matches at 7 bases. The germline V gene has CDR1 MNHEY and CDR2 SVGAGI. V was pared by 6 bases and J by 6 bases, with 8 bases of the junction left unmatched. The length of the CDR3 is 14 residues. CDR3 loop: CASSRDRDGQPQHF. CDR3 bases: TGTGCCAGCAGCCGTGACAGGGACGGTCAGCCCCAGCATTTT.

The rearrangement links TRBV10-3 to TRBJ2-2; perhaps TRBD2 as D (6 bases). This CDR3 has 15 residues. Germline CDR1 reads ENHRY; CDR2 reads SYGVKD. Trimming left V 8 bases short and J 6 bases short, with 19 bases between. Here the CDR3 DNA reads TGTGCCATCGCCGGGGACTTAGTTAGCTCCGGGGAGCTGTTTTTT. It encodes CAIAGDLVSSGELFF.

The chain is built from TRBV21-1 and TRBJ1-5. TRBV21-1 is a known pseudogene. The CDR3 loop spans 24 amino acids. The CDR3 loop is CASSKAPAKRGGLYVEWSNQPQHF. CDR3 nucleotides: TGTGCCAGCAGCAAAGCCCCGGCTAAGCGGGGGGGCCTCTACGTTGAGTGGAGCAATCAGCCCCAGCATTTT.